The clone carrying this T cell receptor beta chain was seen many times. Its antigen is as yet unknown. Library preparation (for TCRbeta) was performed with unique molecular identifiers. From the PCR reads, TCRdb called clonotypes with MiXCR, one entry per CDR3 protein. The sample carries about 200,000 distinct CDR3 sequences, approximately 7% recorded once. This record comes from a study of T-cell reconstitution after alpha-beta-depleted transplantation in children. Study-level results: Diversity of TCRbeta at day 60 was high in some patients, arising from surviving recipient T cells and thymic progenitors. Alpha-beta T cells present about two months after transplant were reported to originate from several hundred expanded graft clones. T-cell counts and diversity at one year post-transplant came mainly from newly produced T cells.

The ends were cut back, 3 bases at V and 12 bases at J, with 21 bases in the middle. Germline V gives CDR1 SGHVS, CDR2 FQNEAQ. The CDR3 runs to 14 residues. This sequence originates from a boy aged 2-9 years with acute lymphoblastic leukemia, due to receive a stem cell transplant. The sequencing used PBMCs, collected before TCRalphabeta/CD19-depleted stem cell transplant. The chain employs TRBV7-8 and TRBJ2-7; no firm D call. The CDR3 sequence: CASSFGPSDPIRYF. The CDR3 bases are TGTGCCAGCAGCTTTGGCCCGTCGGACCCCATACGGTACTTC.